This TCR beta chain was recorded in a study of regulatory T cells in long-lasting Graves disease. Study-wide results and caveats: Segments TRBV28, TRBJ1-2 and TRBJ2-5 showed preferential usage in persistent disease. It was possible that the small sample size reduced accuracy.

Germline CDR1 reads SGHRS; CDR2 reads YFSETQ. The CDR3 length is 18 residues. Time point of the sample: persistent/refractory GD, antithyroid drugs over 5 years with positive TRAb. Making the TCR library involved RNA that had been extracted from PBMCs. Staff drew nine milliliters of peripheral blood into EDTA tubes. Both iRepertoire HTBI primers and Arm-PCR of CDR3 regions were used to build the TCR beta libraries. TCRdb reanalysed the multiplex PCR reads using MiXCR and keeps one entry per CDR3 protein. The sample holds 250,000 to 300,000 distinct CDR3 sequences, under 25% seen once. About this clonotype itself: Its matching antigen is unknown. Sequence at one end of the junction differs from germline and may be a read error.

The receptor comes from a female donor with Graves disease. The material sequenced was peripheral blood mononuclear cells (PBMCs), taken when the disease was refractory, from a patient treated with antithyroid drugs. The rearrangement uses TRBV5-1 and TRBJ2-7; 10 bases agree with TRBD2. The CDR3 nucleotides are TGTGCCAGCAGCTCCCTCCCCGAGGCTAGCGGGGGTAACTACGAGCAGTACTTC. Protein sequence: CASSSLPEASGGNYEQYF.